Following are 5 T cell receptor beta chains from one sample sequenced in a study of blood T cell repertoires in COVID-19. Profiling relied on immunoSEQ multiplex PCR, and the TCRdb table lists in-frame clones only, not all of them. The profile shows 200,000 to 300,000 clones, around 88% of them singletons. Sequencing was carried out using PBMCs or T cells enriched from blood (not recorded which). The receptor set was obtained from a young woman who had recovered from COVID-19.

V and J are TRBV18 and TRBJ1-1; no clear D gene. Germline-derived CDR1 and CDR2 are KGHSH and LQKENI. V shed 0 bases and J shed 6 bases, with 14 bases lying between them. The CDR3 is 15 residues long. The CDR3 sequence: CASSPPQAEGSEAFF. CDR3 DNA sequence: TGTGCCAGCTCACCACCTCAGGCAGAAGGCTCTGAAGCTTTCTTT.

V and J are TRBV27 and TRBJ1-2; D uncertain. The germline V and J ends were trimmed by 5 bases and 4 bases, with 14 bases remaining between them. The CDR3 is 14 residues long. CDR1 is MNHEY, CDR2 SMNVEV, per germline (reference sequence). CDR3 DNA sequence: TGTGCCAGCAGTCCCGACAACTTTGTCTATGGCTACACCTTC. Amino acids: CASSPDNFVYGYTF.

This chain links TRBV5-4 with TRBJ2-3; 15 nucleotides match TRBD2. The germline V gene has CDR1 SGHNT and CDR2 YYREEE (reference sequence). After removal of 4 bases from V and 2 bases from J, the junction contained 11 bases not matched to a gene. The CDR3 loop spans 19 amino acids. This CDR3 reads CASSQSGTSGRYLTDTQYF. CDR3 nucleotides: TGTGCCAGCAGCCAATCCGGGACTAGCGGGAGGTATCTCACAGATACGCAGTATTTT.

The chain employs TRBV2 and TRBJ2-3, with TRBD2 identical over 7 bases. Germline CDR1 is SNHLY and CDR2 is FYNNEI. This CDR3 has 17 residues. V shed 7 bases, J shed 4 bases, and the junction held 17 bases outside the gene matches. The DNA for the CDR3 is TGTGCCAGCACCAAAACCGGGACTACCGTGGGACCAGATACGCAGTATTTT. As protein: CASTKTGTTVGPDTQYF.

The V gene is TRBV27, the J gene TRBJ2-1; TRBD2 matches 8 bases. The germline V gene has CDR1 MNHEY and CDR2 SMNVEV (reference sequence). There are 15 residues in the CDR3. V trimming: 5 bases; J trimming: 0 bases; junction bases outside the gene matches: 3. The CDR3 reads CASSPGTSSYNEQFF. CDR3 coding DNA: TGTGCCAGCAGTCCCGGGACTAGCTCCTACAATGAGCAGTTCTTC.